This T cell receptor beta chain was documented in a study of cytomegalovirus exposure and HLA in healthy donors. Study outcomes and limitations: Per published accounts, TCR beta sequences correctly predicted the HLA-A and HLA-B alleles of most subjects. It was confirmed in vitro that a few of the CMV-associated chains were specific for CMV antigens.

The CDR3 runs to 17 residues. Trimming at V came to 1 base and at J to 5 bases, leaving 7 bases not matched to a gene. Germline V CDR1 and CDR2: SEHNR, FQNEAQ (reference sequence). Use of 60 Vbeta and 13 Jbeta primers characterized the PCR. Original analysis: Per a later analysis, the number of unique TCR beta chains was some 82 million, of which about 10 million were shared. Sequencing was performed with immunoSEQ multiplex PCR; in TCRdb, only in-frame clones are kept and a portion is missing. For V, J and clone size, that table is used; D and trimming come from the DNA. The profile covers some 140,000 clones, with roughly four fifths appearing a single time and around 1.2% taken by the ten largest. Each donor was healthy, and each was a bone marrow donor. Points on this clone: Its antigen is unknown.

The sequence derives from a woman in her thirties or forties in good health and CMV-seronegative. This rearrangement joins TRBV7-9 to TRBJ1-4; 10 positions match TRBD1. Sequencing was done on a sample of PBMCs. The DNA of the CDR3 is TGTGCCAGCAGCTTAGTGGACAGGGGGTTTCAAAATGAAAAACTGTTTTTT. Its translation is CASSLVDRGFQNEKLFF.